This T cell receptor (beta chain) derives from a study of beta chain features in type 1 diabetes. The length of the CDR3 is 14 residues. V lost 0 bases, J lost 5 bases, and 14 bases lay in between. The germline gives CDR1 GTSNPN, CDR2 SVGIG (reference sequence). The sequenced template was cDNA made from the entire isolated RNA. Clones were read by immunoSEQ multiplex PCR, and TCRdb kept only the in-frame ones, dropping some. This sample has a few hundred thousand clones, with roughly a tenth found just once. With respect to this clone: Its antigen is not identified.

Study findings and constraints: Type 1 diabetes patients had VDJ junctions that carried fewer insertions and more deletions. Moderate but significant shortening of TCRB CDR3s was recorded in all four CD4+ subsets from Type 1 diabetes patients.

This receptor was taken from a young man with type 1 diabetes. The chain joins TRBV30 to TRBJ2-7, with D possibly matching TRBD2 (7 bases). The material sequenced was central memory CD4+ T cells from blood. CDR3 amino acids: CAWSVGGLPDEQYF. The CDR3 nucleotides are TGTGCCTGGAGTGTAGGGGGACTACCCGACGAGCAGTACTTC.